This note documents a single T cell receptor beta chain sequence. Its antigen is still unknown. The data were obtained in a study of vaccination and CD4 T cells after COVID-19. The Oncomine TCR Beta short-read assay was applied to DNA of cultured CD4+ T cells. TCRdb reprocessed the PCR reads via MiXCR and lists one record per CDR3 protein. The repertoire includes roughly 18,000 distinct CDR3 sequences, less than 65% of them detected once, and around 15% sits in the top ten. Treatment defined: 10-day PBMC culture with coronavirus spike peptide pools or control peptides (ViraFEST assay). The CDR3 extends over 15 amino acids. The V gene end was trimmed by 4 bases and the J gene end by 5 bases; junction bases not matched to a gene: 9. Germline V CDR1 and CDR2: MNHNS, SASEGT.

The sample was CD4+ T cells from blood, cultured in vitro. The sequence was obtained from a human donor who had recovered from COVID-19. The chain has TRBV6-1 and TRBJ1-1; the match to TRBD1 covers 8 bases. The DNA for the CDR3 is TGTGCCAGCAGTGCCCGACAGGGGCAGGGGACTGAAGCTTTCTTT. Protein: CASSARQGQGTEAFF.